Each of the 30 T cell receptor beta chains below was sequenced from the same sample in a study of T cell changes during pregnancy in multiple sclerosis. Sequencing was performed with immunoSEQ multiplex PCR; in TCRdb, only in-frame clones are kept and a portion is missing. The table shows about 93,000 clones, with 85% to 95% occurring only once. This specimen consisted of peripheral blood, obtained after pregnancy. Receptors originate from a female donor with multiple sclerosis, enrolled in a pregnancy study.

This clone is a singleton in its sample. The rearrangement links TRBV11-2 to TRBJ2-7; TRBD1 matches 7 bases. V shed 0 bases and J 0 bases; nucleotides not matched to a gene: 5. Germline V CDR1 and CDR2: SGHAT, FQNNGV. The CDR3 extends over 16 amino acids. This chain's CDR3 is CASSLELRQGSYEQYF. In DNA, the CDR3 is TGTGCCAGCAGCTTAGAGCTGAGACAGGGCTCCTACGAGCAGTACTTC.

The chain links TRBV30 to TRBJ2-7, with 7 bases aligning to TRBD2. The CDR3 runs to 14 residues. Germline loops: CDR1 GTSNPN, CDR2 SVGIG (reference sequence). With V trimmed by 0 bases and J by 1 base, 3 bases remained unmatched. DNA for the CDR3: TGTGCCTGGAGTGTCCTCGGGAGGTCCTACGAGCAGTACTTC. Translated: CAWSVLGRSYEQYF.

The chain links TRBV7-2 to TRBJ2-3, with 7 positions matching TRBD2. Losses at the gene ends were 0 bases for V and 2 bases for J; bases not matched to a gene: 5. The CDR3 is made up of 16 amino acids. The V gene's germline CDR1 is SGHTA and CDR2 FQGNSA. The CDR3 DNA reads as TGTGCCAGCAGCTTAGCGGGTAGCGGGCCCACAGATACGCAGTATTTT. This encodes CASSLAGSGPTDTQYF.

The J gene is TRBJ1-2, the V gene TRBV7-2; no reliable D call. Germline V lookup: CDR1 SGHTA, CDR2 FQGNSA. The CDR3 extends over 13 amino acids. V gave up 5 bases and J gave up 6 bases, with 13 bases separating them. The DNA for the CDR3 is TGTGCCAGCAGCCTCAGCGGGCGTGATGGCTACACCTTC. Amino acid sequence: CASSLSGRDGYTF.

The rearrangement uses TRBV5-8 and TRBJ1-4; D may be TRBD1 (5 bases). The CDR3 has 14 residues. Germline V CDR1 and CDR2: SGHTS, YDEGEE. The germline V and J ends were trimmed by 3 bases and 5 bases, with 11 bases remaining between them. CDR3 DNA: TGTGCCAGCAGCTCGGGGGTGTGGAATGAAAAACTGTTTTTT. Its protein product is CASSSGVWNEKLFF.

V gene TRBV29-1 combines with J gene TRBJ2-7, with a tentative D call TRBD2 (5 bases). The V end was cut by 5 bases, the J end by 2 bases, with 13 bases between. CDR1 and CDR2 from the germline V gene are SQVTM and ANQGSEA. The CDR3 extends over 13 amino acids. CDR3 in amino acids: CSVTLLGTYEQYF. The CDR3 region has the DNA TGCAGCGTTACCCTACTAGGGACCTACGAGCAGTACTTC.

This clone occurred a few times. The V call is TRBV5-1, the J call TRBJ2-7, with 10 nucleotides matching TRBD2. The germline V gene encodes CDR1 SGHRS and CDR2 YFSETQ. The V segment lost 1 base and the J segment 7 bases; nucleotides outside the gene matches: 2. This CDR3 is 13 amino acids long. This CDR3 reads CASSLIAGGEQYF. The CDR3 region has the DNA TGCGCCAGCAGCTTGATAGCGGGAGGTGAGCAGTACTTC.

The gene calls are TRBV5-1 and TRBJ1-1, with D maybe TRBD1 (5 bases). V gave up 0 bases and J gave up 3 bases, with 12 bases separating them. Germline lookup yields CDR1 SGHRS and CDR2 YFSETQ. CDR3 length: 15 residues. In DNA form, the CDR3 reads TGCGCCAGCAGCTTGGTGAGGTGGGGGGACACTGAAGCTTTCTTT. Translated: CASSLVRWGDTEAFF.

The V gene is TRBV6-5, the J gene TRBJ1-5; D is undetermined. This CDR3 has 14 residues. In germline, CDR1 is MNHEY, CDR2 SVGAGI. V was cut by 6 bases and J by 11 bases, with 20 bases left in between. CDR3 residues: CASSPEGYVGAQHF. The CDR3 DNA reads as TGTGCCAGCAGCCCAGAGGGATACGTGGGAGCCCAGCATTTT.

This clone has a single count. The gene calls are TRBV12-5 and TRBJ2-1, with 11 nucleotides matching TRBD2. Germline-derived CDR1 and CDR2 are LGHNT and FRNRAP. The CDR3 is made up of 18 amino acids. V shed 4 bases and J 0 bases; nucleotides not matched to a gene: 8. The CDR3 nucleotides read TGTGCTAGTGGTTCGCCTAGCGGGAGGCCGAGCTCCTACAATGAGCAGTTCTTC. It is translated as CASGSPSGRPSSYNEQFF.

The CDR3 loop is CASSLKMGQNYEQYF. CDR3 coding DNA: TGTGCCAGCAGTTTAAAGATGGGACAGAATTACGAGCAGTACTTC. The V and J genes are TRBV27 and TRBJ2-7, with TRBD1 matching over 7 bases. CDR1 MNHEY and CDR2 SMNVEV come from the germline V gene (reference sequence). This CDR3 spans 15 amino acids. Trimming removed 2 bases from V and 4 bases from J; junction bases left unmatched: 8.

The chain uses TRBV10-2 and TRBJ2-7; TRBD1 matches 7 bases. The ends lost 6 bases at V and 7 bases at J; junction bases unmatched: 12. This CDR3 spans 14 amino acids. Germline CDR1 reads WSHSY; CDR2 reads SAAADI. This CDR3 reads CASSYRGELGEQYF. The CDR3 DNA follows: TGCGCCAGCAGCTACAGGGGAGAGCTGGGAGAGCAGTACTTC.

The V call is TRBV30, the J call TRBJ2-7; D possibly corresponds to TRBD2 (7 bases). In germline, CDR1 is GTSNPN, CDR2 SVGIG (reference sequence). The CDR3 consists of 12 residues. Trimming shortened V by 3 bases and J by 5 bases, and 11 bases separated the two germline ends. The CDR3 DNA sequence: TGTGCCTGGAGCCGAGGGGGGGACGAGCAGTACTTC. Translated, it gives CAWSRGGDEQYF.

Here the CDR3 DNA reads TGTGCCAGCAGCTTGGCGGACAGGGGAGATGAGCAGTACTTC. Translating gives CASSLADRGDEQYF. This sequence joins TRBV7-6 and TRBJ2-7; 9 nucleotides match TRBD1. This CDR3 has 14 residues. The junction had 7 bases not matched to a gene; V was cut back by 3 bases and J by 7 bases. Looked up from germline, CDR1 is SGHVS and CDR2 is FNYEAQ.

This clone appeared a few times. In the same sample, other DNA sequences code for this CDR3. The chain couples TRBV9 to TRBJ2-1; 10 bases agree with TRBD2. CDR1 SGDLS and CDR2 YYNGEE come from the germline V gene. V lost 0 bases and J lost 3; bases outside the gene matches: 3. The CDR3 sequence is 16 residues long. The CDR3 DNA reads TGTGCCAGCAGCGTAGGGCTAGCGGGGGTCTACAATGAGCAGTTCTTC. Translating it yields CASSVGLAGVYNEQFF.

This chain joins TRBV30 and TRBJ2-2; no clear D gene. Germline V gives CDR1 GTSNPN, CDR2 SVGIG (reference sequence). The CDR3 sequence is 12 residues long. V gave up 3 bases and J gave up 3 bases, with 5 bases separating them. Here the CDR3 DNA reads TGTGCCTGGAGACAGCACACCGGGGAGCTGTTTTTT. Protein sequence: CAWRQHTGELFF.

The CDR3 is CASSQEIGTPDYGYTF. For the CDR3, the DNA is TGCGCCAGCAGCCAAGAAATAGGGACACCGGACTATGGCTACACCTTC. V gene TRBV4-1 combines with J gene TRBJ1-2; D perhaps matches TRBD1 (6 bases). The CDR3 length is 16 residues. Germline V gives CDR1 MGHRA, CDR2 YSYEKL. V shed 0 bases and J shed 3 bases, with 14 bases lying between them.

J is TRBJ2-7 and V is TRBV9; 8 nucleotides line up with TRBD2. V lost 8 bases and J lost 0; bases outside the gene matches: 19. Per germline, CDR1 SGDLS and CDR2 YYNGEE. CDR3 length: 18 residues. The CDR3 is CARGERLALLRSSYEQYF. Here the CDR3 DNA reads TGTGCCAGGGGGGAGCGACTAGCGCTATTAAGGAGCTCCTACGAGCAGTACTTC.

The chain combines TRBV4-3 with TRBJ2-2; D possibly corresponds to TRBD2 (7 bases). V lost 4 bases, J lost 0 bases, and 21 bases lay in between. This CDR3 has 19 amino acids. Germline V gives CDR1 LGHNA, CDR2 YSLEER. CDR3: CASSPGGTGGHANTGELFF. The CDR3 region has the DNA TGCGCCAGCAGCCCCGGAGGGACCGGGGGGCACGCGAACACCGGGGAGCTGTTTTTT.

The gene calls are TRBV9 and TRBJ2-3; 9 bases line up with TRBD2. CDR1 SGDLS and CDR2 YYNGEE come from the germline V gene. The CDR3 covers 16 residues. The V and J ends lost 0 bases and 5 bases, in that order; junction bases with no gene match: 7. The CDR3 DNA sequence: TGTGCCAGCAGCGTAGATGAGGGACTAGCCGAAGATACGCAGTATTTT. Protein sequence: CASSVDEGLAEDTQYF.

This sequence joins TRBV19 and TRBJ2-2, with 10 bases that match TRBD1. The CDR3 spans 16 residues. The germline gives CDR1 LNHDA, CDR2 SQIVND (reference sequence). V lost 5 bases and J lost 6; bases outside the gene matches: 9. The CDR3 DNA reads as TGTGCCAGTAGTTTCGCGGGACAGGGGTGGGCCGGGGAGCTGTTTTTT. Translation: CASSFAGQGWAGELFF.

This clone was observed a single time. This chain joins TRBV5-6 and TRBJ2-7; D is perhaps TRBD2 (6 bases). The CDR3 is 15 residues long. V was cut by 1 base and J by 2 bases, with 13 bases left in between. CDR1 SGHDT and CDR2 YYEEEE come from the germline V gene. This CDR3 is CASSLNGGLTYEQYF. DNA for the CDR3: TGTGCCAGCAGCTTGAATGGGGGGTTGACCTACGAGCAGTACTTC.

The chain combines TRBV25-1 with TRBJ2-3, with a tentative D call TRBD2 (7 bases). This CDR3 is built from 16 residues. The V end was cut by 2 bases, the J end by 2 bases, with 14 bases between. Germline V gene sequence: CDR1 MGHDK, CDR2 SYGVNS. CDR3 protein: CASSELGGAITDTQYF. CDR3 DNA sequence: TGTGCCAGCAGTGAACTAGGGGGGGCGATCACAGATACGCAGTATTTT.

This clone was counted a single time. This chain connects TRBV7-9 to TRBJ2-5, with 8 bases aligning to TRBD2. Trimming cost V 8 bases and J 2 bases; bases outside gene matches: 19. The CDR3 extends over 18 amino acids. The V gene's germline CDR1 is SEHNR and CDR2 FQNEAQ (reference sequence). The CDR3 bases are TGTGCCAGCGCCCGCGGAACGGGGGGGCGAACTTTACAAGAGACCCAGTACTTC. Protein sequence: CASARGTGGRTLQETQYF.

The chain combines TRBV5-1 with TRBJ2-5; 9 positions match TRBD2. Per germline, CDR1 SGHRS and CDR2 YFSETQ. The CDR3 spans 17 residues. J gave up 0 bases and V 4 bases, and 10 bases lay outside the gene matches. Written as DNA, the CDR3 is TGCGCCAGCAGCGGAGGTAGCGGGAGCACTAACCAAGAGACCCAGTACTTC. It specifies CASSGGSGSTNQETQYF.

The chain combines TRBV5-4 with TRBJ2-4; D gene ambiguous. Germline V gene sequence: CDR1 SGHNT, CDR2 YYREEE (reference sequence). The CDR3 is 13 residues long. V was shortened by 2 bases and J by 2 bases, with 5 bases between the two germline ends. Written as DNA, the CDR3 is TGTGCCAGCAGCTTCGGGTCCAAAAACATTCAGTACTTC. Protein: CASSFGSKNIQYF.

The chain joins TRBV23-1 to TRBJ2-1; 8 bases agree with TRBD2. TRBV23-1 is designated an ORF whose function remains uncertain. This CDR3 has 16 residues. Losses at the gene ends were 2 bases for V and 0 bases for J; bases not matched to a gene: 3. CDR3 coding DNA: TGCGCCAGCAGTCAAAAGCGGGGGCACTCCTACAATGAGCAGTTCTTC. It yields the protein CASSQKRGHSYNEQFF.

The rearrangement uses TRBV28 and TRBJ1-4; D is perhaps TRBD1 (5 bases). CDR1 MDHEN and CDR2 SYDVKM come from the germline V gene. V was clipped by 8 bases and J by 4 bases, with 11 bases between them. The CDR3 covers 13 residues. The CDR3 region has the DNA TGTGCCAGCCGGGGGGTTTTTAATGAAAAACTGTTTTTT. This sequence encodes CASRGVFNEKLFF.

The V call is TRBV7-2, the J call TRBJ2-3; TRBD2 might be the D (6 bases). Germline V gives CDR1 SGHTA, CDR2 FQGNSA. With 5 bases removed from V and 2 bases from J, the gap between germline ends came to 14 bases. The CDR3 runs to 15 residues. CDR3 loop: CASSTQSSATDTQYF. Here the CDR3 DNA reads TGTGCCAGCAGCACCCAATCTAGCGCCACAGATACGCAGTATTTT.

V is TRBV5-1 and J is TRBJ1-1; TRBD1 aligns across 9 bases. V lost 5 bases to trimming and J lost 4 bases; unmatched junction nucleotides: 9. The CDR3 runs to 15 residues. CDR1 is SGHRS and CDR2 is YFSETQ in the germline V gene. CDR3 sequence reads: CASSRTGVGTTEAFF. Written as DNA, the CDR3 is TGCGCCAGCAGTAGGACAGGGGTAGGGACCACTGAAGCTTTCTTT.